This T cell receptor beta chain comes out of a study of blood T cell repertoires in COVID-19. In the study overall: T cells, B-cell-depleted T cells, or PBMCs provided the cDNA or gDNA that served as material.

This study enrolled people aged about 18 to 100 from about two dozen US geographic areas. Grouping used clinical history reported by participants in a survey and questionnaire. As originally analysed: For nucleated cells, counts were estimated from reference gene primer amplification. Libraries were prepared by immunoSEQ multiplex PCR; TCRdb keeps only in-frame clonotypes and omits some of them. For V, J and clone size, that table is used; D and trimming come from the DNA. Of about 320,000 clones in the sample, approximately 91% are singletons; the top ten hold approximately 4.1%. The CDR3 totals 20 residues.

V and J are TRBV21-1 and TRBJ2-7; the D segment call TRBD1 is taken from the table without a DNA check. TRBV21-1 constitutes a pseudogene. The receptor was derived from a woman younger than 45 who had been exposed to COVID-19. Sequenced input: PBMCs or T cells enriched from blood (not recorded which). The CDR3 region has the DNA TGTGCCAGCAGCAAAGGGGACCGGGACAGGGGACCCCTCAGGCTCTACGAGCAGTACTTC. This codes for CASSKGDRDRGPLRLYEQYF.